What follows are 14 T cell receptor beta chains derived from one specimen sequenced in a study of Ad26.COV2.S vaccination and SARS-CoV-2 variants (dated by TCRdb to about 2021). Reading the label with the study, this specimen's treatment or condition is: roughly 20 received Ad26.COV2.S at low or high dose, single or two shots; a few received placebo; per-sample allocation not given. For vaccine and placebo recipients, repertoires were sequenced using samples collected on day 63 after the first injection. Libraries were built with the immunoSEQ multiplex PCR assay. This immuneACCESS table, as held by TCRdb, lists in-frame sequences with V and J called but not all clones. Of the missing ones, under half trace to an unresolved V gene in checked studies; the others have no known cause. This sample gives 380,000 or so clones in total; roughly 90% of them show up just once. The ten biggest clones cover about 10% of the sample.

The specimen comprised peripheral blood, sampled in a trial of Ad26.COV2.S vaccine versus placebo. The receptors derive from a person aged 18-60 years who received the Ad26.COV2.S COVID-19 vaccine or a placebo.

The chain uses TRBV6-1 and TRBJ1-1, with 7 bases identical to TRBD1. Unmatched junction bases numbered 10, after V lost 0 bases and J lost 0 bases. Looked up from germline, CDR1 is MNHNS and CDR2 is SASEGT. This CDR3 region has 18 residues. CDR3 protein: CASSEAQRGRFMNTEAFF. The CDR3, as DNA: TGTGCCAGCAGTGAAGCCCAGAGGGGGCGTTTCATGAACACTGAAGCTTTCTTT.

The V call is TRBV6-1, the J call TRBJ1-3; D not certain. This CDR3 comprises 17 residues. Deletions cut 2 bases from V and 0 bases from J, with 14 bases between. Per the germline V gene, CDR1 is MNHNS and CDR2 is SASEGT. The CDR3 DNA sequence: TGTGCCAGCAGTGAATATGTCGGTCGAAGCTCTGGAAACACCATATATTTT. This translates into CASSEYVGRSSGNTIYF.

The genes are TRBV28 and TRBJ1-5, with TRBD1 matching 7 bases. Germline CDR1 reads MDHEN; CDR2 reads SYDVKM. The trim removed 6 bases at V and 0 bases at J, leaving 17 bases unmatched. This CDR3 comprises 19 residues. The CDR3 protein is CASSPPSGTAVYSNQPQHF. In DNA, the CDR3 is TGTGCCAGCAGCCCGCCCTCCGGGACAGCAGTCTATAGCAATCAGCCCCAGCATTTT.

The CDR3 loop reads CASSPPGTGVGQYF. DNA for the CDR3: TGTGCCAGCTCACCACCCGGGACAGGGGTCGGGCAGTACTTC. The chain couples TRBV18 to TRBJ2-7; 10 bases are a match to TRBD1. Trimming took 0 bases from V and 9 from J; bases not matched to a gene: 5. Germline assignment: CDR1 KGHSH and CDR2 LQKENI. The CDR3 runs 14 residues.

The CDR3 is CASSVARYTGELFF. The DNA for the CDR3 is TGTGCCAGCTCAGTCGCGAGATACACCGGGGAGCTGTTTTTT. The chain couples TRBV27 to TRBJ2-2; D call uncertain. V was clipped by 8 bases and J by 3 bases, with 13 bases between them. The CDR3 length is 14 residues. CDR1 MNHEY and CDR2 SMNVEV come from the germline V gene (reference sequence).

The gene calls are TRBV20-1 and TRBJ1-1, with 7 nucleotides matching TRBD1. The germline V gene encodes CDR1 DFQATT and CDR2 SNEGSKA (reference sequence). CDR3 length: 9 residues. Written as DNA, the CDR3 is TGCAAACAGGGGAGGGAAGCTTTCTTT. As protein: CKQGREAFF.

The J gene is TRBJ2-7, the V gene TRBV11-2; D may be TRBD2 (5 bases). This CDR3 has 16 residues. The V gene lost 4 bases and the J gene lost 0 bases, with 16 bases spanning the gap. Germline CDR1 SGHAT, CDR2 FQNNGV. This chain's CDR3 is CASSSPTTISSYEQYF. CDR3 nucleotides: TGTGCCAGCAGCTCGCCGACTACAATCAGCTCCTACGAGCAGTACTTC.

The J gene is TRBJ2-2, the V gene TRBV27; 7 bases line up with TRBD1. The CDR3 is made up of 17 amino acids. J lost 1 base, V lost 7 bases, and 12 bases had no gene match. Per the germline V gene, CDR1 is MNHEY and CDR2 is SMNVEV (reference sequence). As DNA, the CDR3 is TGTGCCAGCACCAATCCGAGGGACAGCTTGAACACCGGGGAGCTGTTTTTT. Translating gives CASTNPRDSLNTGELFF.

The chain couples TRBV6-5 to TRBJ2-1; no clear D. V lost 6 bases and J 10 bases, leaving 10 bases between the germline ends. The germline gives CDR1 MNHEY, CDR2 SVGAGI. The CDR3 loop spans 11 amino acids. CDR3 in amino acids: CASSSRSEQFF. In DNA, the CDR3 is TGTGCCAGCAGCTCCCGGAGCGAGCAGTTCTTC.

The rearrangement uses TRBV27 and TRBJ2-3; 10 positions agree with TRBD1. The CDR3 covers 13 residues. J gave up 2 bases and V 8 bases, and 1 base lay outside the gene matches. CDR1 and CDR2 (germline): MNHEY, SMNVEV (reference sequence). The CDR3 loop reads CASGTGDTDTQYF. The CDR3 DNA is TGTGCCAGCGGGACAGGGGACACAGATACGCAGTATTTT.

This chain connects TRBV18 to TRBJ2-7; TRBD1 agrees at 10 bases. The germline gives CDR1 KGHSH, CDR2 LQKENI. The CDR3 sequence is 16 residues long. The junction had 12 bases not matched to a gene; V was cut back by 4 bases and J by 6 bases. CDR3 in amino acids: CASSLKRDRGISEQYF. The CDR3, as DNA: TGTGCCAGCTCACTTAAACGGGACAGGGGAATCTCCGAGCAGTACTTC.

The chain recombines TRBV28 with TRBJ2-7; 8 nucleotides align to TRBD1. The germline gives CDR1 MDHEN, CDR2 SYDVKM. The V and J ends lost 8 bases and 7 bases, in that order; junction bases with no gene match: 13. CDR3 length: 14 residues. CDR3 sequence reads: CASYRQGRSEEQYF. CDR3 DNA sequence: TGTGCCAGCTATCGACAGGGGCGCTCCGAAGAGCAGTACTTC.

The chain employs TRBV9 and TRBJ1-1; TRBD1 aligns across 10 bases. The CDR3 loop spans 14 amino acids. The junction had 7 bases not matched to a gene; V was cut back by 4 bases and J by 7 bases. From germline, CDR1 is SGDLS and CDR2 YYNGEE. The CDR3 sequence is CASSLHGDRGEAFF. DNA of the CDR3: TGTGCCAGCAGCCTCCACGGGGACAGGGGTGAAGCTTTCTTT.

J is TRBJ2-7 and V is TRBV10-3; the match to TRBD2 covers 7 bases. V dropped 7 bases and J dropped 4; count of bases not matched to a gene: 13. Germline V gives CDR1 ENHRY, CDR2 SYGVKD. The CDR3 is 15 amino acids. CDR3: CAITDLAGRKYEQYF. For the CDR3, the DNA is TGTGCCATCACCGATCTAGCCGGGAGGAAATACGAGCAGTACTTC.